The sequence of this T cell receptor (beta chain) was determined in a study of blood T cell repertoires in COVID-19. Across the whole study: The cDNA or gDNA used as material had been derived from T cells, B-cell-depleted T cells, or PBMCs.

Clones were read by immunoSEQ multiplex PCR, and TCRdb kept only the in-frame ones, dropping some. The sample yields under 450,000 clones, approximately 89% seen once. CDR3 length: 14 residues. The V gene lost 1 base and the J gene lost 1 base, with 7 bases spanning the gap. Germline assignment: CDR1 MNHNS and CDR2 SASEGT. The sample was PBMCs or T cells enriched from blood (not recorded which). The source is a young man who had recovered from COVID-19. The V and J genes are TRBV6-1 and TRBJ2-5, with D uncertain. CDR3 region: CASSEGQAQETQYF. The CDR3, as DNA: TGTGCCAGCAGTGAAGGCCAGGCCCAAGAGACCCAGTACTTC.